These 2 T cell receptor beta chains were sequenced from one sample in a study of TIL therapy for anti-PD-1-resistant metastatic lung cancer. The immunoSEQ assay was v3. The protocol was immunoSEQ multiplex PCR, while the TCRdb copy is restricted to in-frame clones and leaves out a portion. The sample holds approximately 20,000 clones, 60% to 80% seen once. Time point of the sample: pre-treatment sample, taken before nivolumab and TIL therapy. The specimen was blood, collected at baseline. The receptors were gathered from a person between 30 and 80 years old with non-small cell lung cancer.

The CDR3 nucleotides are TGTGCCAGCAGCGGGGGCTCGACTAGCGGGTACGAGCAGTACTTC. Its protein is CASSGGSTSGYEQYF. The chain couples TRBV5-6 to TRBJ2-7; TRBD2 matches at 10 bases. The CDR3 sequence is 15 residues long. Per germline, CDR1 SGHDT and CDR2 YYEEEE. V lost 4 bases, J lost 4 bases, and 8 bases stayed unmatched.

The chain combines TRBV27 with TRBJ1-4; TRBD1 matches at 8 bases. The trim removed 1 base at V and 7 bases at J, leaving 2 bases unmatched. The CDR3 is made up of 14 amino acids. CDR1 and CDR2 (germline): MNHEY, SMNVEV (reference sequence). DNA of the CDR3: TGTGCCAGCAGTTTATACAGGGGGGGTGAAAAACTGTTTTTT. Protein product: CASSLYRGGEKLFF.